Following are 9 T cell receptor beta chains from one sample sequenced in a study of cytomegalovirus exposure and HLA in healthy donors. Primers for the PCR totalled 60 Vbeta and 13 Jbeta. Sequenced by immunoSEQ multiplex PCR; TCRdb stores in-frame clones only, minus some. The top ten clones hold approximately 2% of a sample with 150,000 to 250,000 clones, around 80% of them seen once. Material: PBMCs. The receptors were gathered from a man aged 30 to 39 in good health and CMV-seronegative.

The sample holds one count of this clone. This chain uses TRBV9 with TRBJ1-2; 9 bases agree with TRBD1. The CDR3 spans 14 residues. In germline, CDR1 is SGDLS, CDR2 YYNGEE. Trimming cost V 5 bases and J 8 bases; bases outside gene matches: 10. In DNA, the CDR3 is TGTGCCAGCAGTGACGGGGGACAGGGTGGAGGCTACACCTTC. This encodes CASSDGGQGGGYTF.

This clone was found once. The rearrangement links TRBV10-3 to TRBJ1-1, with 10 nucleotides matching TRBD1. Germline CDR1 is ENHRY and CDR2 is SYGVKD. V shed 7 bases and J 0 bases; nucleotides not matched to a gene: 11. The CDR3 has 17 amino acids. The chain's CDR3 is CAITNTRDRGVNTEAFF. For the CDR3, the DNA is TGTGCCATCACCAACACTAGGGACAGGGGTGTGAACACTGAAGCTTTCTTT.

The chain employs TRBV10-1 and TRBJ1-4; D is perhaps TRBD1 (6 bases). CDR3 length equals 15 residues. Germline V gene sequence: CDR1 WNHNN, CDR2 SYGVQD (reference sequence). V dropped 0 bases and J dropped 11 bases, with 16 bases sitting between them. The CDR3 is CASSESTMDRSKLFF. The CDR3 DNA sequence: TGCGCCAGCAGTGAGTCGACTATGGACAGATCCAAACTGTTTTTT.

The chain combines TRBV6-5 with TRBJ1-6; D gene unclear. The CDR3 is 13 amino acids. V lost 2 bases to trimming and J lost 7 bases, with 6 bases between them. CDR1 MNHEY and CDR2 SVGAGI come from the germline V gene. The CDR3 DNA follows: TGTGCCAGCAGTTACGTGAGGAATTCACCCCTCCACTTT. It codes for CASSYVRNSPLHF.

The chain joins TRBV9 to TRBJ2-5; possibly TRBD1 for D (5 bases). This CDR3 is built from 17 residues. Germline lookup yields CDR1 SGDLS and CDR2 YYNGEE. Between the trimmed V and J ends, which lost 0 bases and 1 base, there was a span of 16 bases. The CDR3 protein is CASSVAWGQGFQETQYF. DNA for the CDR3: TGTGCCAGCAGCGTAGCGTGGGGCCAGGGATTCCAAGAGACCCAGTACTTC.

J is TRBJ2-7 and V is TRBV29-1; 14 nucleotides match TRBD2. The CDR3 is made up of 15 amino acids. Germline V gene lookup returns CDR1 SQVTM and CDR2 ANQGSEA. V lost 7 bases and J lost 4; bases outside the gene matches: 9. CDR3 in amino acids: CSAIRGLAGAYEQYF. In DNA, the CDR3 is TGCAGCGCGATCAGGGGACTAGCGGGAGCTTACGAGCAGTACTTC.

The rearrangement links TRBV19 to TRBJ1-5, with D maybe TRBD1 (5 bases). Germline assignment: CDR1 LNHDA and CDR2 SQIVND (reference sequence). V lost 7 bases and J lost 3, with 13 bases in between. The CDR3 sequence is 14 residues long. The CDR3 coding sequence is TGTGCCAGTAAAGGGGTAGCGGACAATCAGCCCCAGCATTTT. It encodes CASKGVADNQPQHF. Using reference TRBV19 and TRBJ1-5 for the parts outside the CDR3, the full variable domain is DGGITQSPKYLFRKEGQNVTLSCEQNLNHDAMYWYRQDPGQGLRLIYYSQIVNDFQKGDIAEGYSVSREKKESFPLTVTSAQKNPTAFYLCASKGVADNQPQHFGDGTRLSIL.

This clone was observed a few times. The rearrangement joins TRBV14 to TRBJ2-7; the D is unclear. The CDR3 is 14 residues long. In germline, CDR1 is SGHDN, CDR2 FVKESK. Trimming shortened V by 1 base and J by 4 bases, and 11 bases separated the two germline ends. Here the CDR3 reads CASSQAVYPYEQYF. For the CDR3, the DNA is TGTGCCAGCAGCCAAGCAGTATACCCTTACGAGCAGTACTTC.

The chain employs TRBV9 and TRBJ1-5; D uncertain. The germline V gene encodes CDR1 SGDLS and CDR2 YYNGEE. The V end was cut by 0 bases, the J end by 4 bases, with 8 bases between. The CDR3 is 14 residues long. The CDR3 sequence is CASSVGGSNQPQHF. CDR3 sequence (DNA): TGTGCCAGCAGCGTAGGAGGTTCTAATCAGCCCCAGCATTTT.